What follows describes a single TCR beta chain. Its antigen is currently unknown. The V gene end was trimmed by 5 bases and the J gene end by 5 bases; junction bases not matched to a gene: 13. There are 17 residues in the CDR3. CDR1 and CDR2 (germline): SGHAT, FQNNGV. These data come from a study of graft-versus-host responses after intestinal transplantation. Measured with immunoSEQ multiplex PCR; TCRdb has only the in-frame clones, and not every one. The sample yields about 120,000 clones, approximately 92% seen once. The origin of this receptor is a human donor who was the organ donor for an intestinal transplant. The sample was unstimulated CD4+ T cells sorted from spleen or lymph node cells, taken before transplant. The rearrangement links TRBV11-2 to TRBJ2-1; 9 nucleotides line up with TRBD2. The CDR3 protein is CASSLSNSGSGHNEQFF. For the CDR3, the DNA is TGTGCCAGCAGCCTATCCAATAGCGGGAGTGGGCACAATGAGCAGTTCTTC.